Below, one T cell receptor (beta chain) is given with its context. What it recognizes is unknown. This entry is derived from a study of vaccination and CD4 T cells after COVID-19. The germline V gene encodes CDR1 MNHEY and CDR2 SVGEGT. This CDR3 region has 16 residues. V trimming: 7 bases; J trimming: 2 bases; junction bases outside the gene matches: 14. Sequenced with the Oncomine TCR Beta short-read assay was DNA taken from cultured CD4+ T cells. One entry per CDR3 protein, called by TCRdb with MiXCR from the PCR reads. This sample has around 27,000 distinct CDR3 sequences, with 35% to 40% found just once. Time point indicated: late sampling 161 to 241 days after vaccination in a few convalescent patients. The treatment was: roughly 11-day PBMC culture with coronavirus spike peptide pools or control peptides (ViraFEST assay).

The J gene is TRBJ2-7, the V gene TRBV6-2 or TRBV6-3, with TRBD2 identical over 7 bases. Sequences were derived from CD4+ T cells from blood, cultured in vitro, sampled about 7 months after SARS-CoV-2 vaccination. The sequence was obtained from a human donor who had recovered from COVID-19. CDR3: CASTPRRGVGTYEQYF. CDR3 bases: TGTGCCAGCACCCCCCGTCGGGGGGTAGGGACCTACGAGCAGTACTTC.